Sequencing of this T cell receptor beta chain was carried out in a study of blood T cells in healthy people across ages. Study-wide results and limits: A strong correlation was found between TCR beta diversity and the percentage of naive T cells. CMV status of donors was not determined, possibly confounding expanded clonotype changes. Investigators treated diversity estimates from one million T cells as underestimates.

The germline V gene encodes CDR1 SQVTM and CDR2 ANQGSEA. V lost 0 bases and J 6 bases, leaving 12 bases between the germline ends. The length of the CDR3 is 13 residues. As to this clonotype: Its antigen is not identified.

The authors ran a second PCR of roughly 6 to 11 cycles using a sample-barcoded 5' primer and a J-beta primer mix. A single record per CDR3 protein comes from TCRdb applying MiXCR to the 5' RACE reads. Of 870,000 or so distinct CDR3 sequences detected, 29% appear once; the ten largest clones hold 17%. The sample taken for sequencing was blood. The chain recombines TRBV29-1 with TRBJ2-7; D remains ambiguous. This receptor was identified in a woman older than 75 in good health. This CDR3 reads CSVEDQAVGEQYF. CDR3 in DNA: TGCAGCGTTGAAGATCAGGCAGTGGGCGAGCAGTACTTC.